At least ten counts were recorded for the clone carrying this T cell receptor (beta chain). What it binds is unknown. CDR3 length: 9 amino acids. The V gene lost 7 bases and the J gene lost 9 bases, with 5 bases spanning the gap. Germline loops: CDR1 SGDLS, CDR2 YYNGEE. The data were obtained in a study of identical twins. A universal primer site arose from template switching, and cDNA bore unique molecular identifiers. TCRdb fed the 5' RACE reads into MiXCR, producing one record per CDR3 protein. In the table there are about 210,000 distinct CDR3 sequences, about a tenth of which are singletons. Whole-study results and caveats: Modelling approaches yielded underestimates of out-of-frame TCR alpha sharing between monozygotic twins. Cord blood beta clonotypes present at high abundance carried fewer insertions; no such pattern appeared in memory repertoires. Invariant MAIT and iNKT cells are populations that could partly confound zero-insertion analyses.

The chain employs TRBV9 and TRBJ2-1, with D perhaps matching TRBD1 or TRBD2 (5 bases each). Sequencing used memory (CD45RO+) T cells sorted from blood. The sequence was obtained from a woman under 30 in good health. The CDR3 loop is CASGGEQFF. Written as DNA, the CDR3 is TGTGCCAGCGGGGGTGAGCAGTTCTTC.